This TCR beta chain was recorded in a study of blood T cell repertoires in COVID-19. Study information: Acute-phase and convalescent COVID-19 samples originated in the United States, Italy and Spain. In each case, the material was cDNA or gDNA derived from T cells, B-cell-depleted T cells, or PBMCs.

CDR1 MDHEN and CDR2 SYDVKM come from the germline V gene. This CDR3 has 18 residues. The junction had 13 bases not matched to a gene; V was cut back by 6 bases and J by 5 bases. In the study's own analysis: How many nucleated cells were present was estimated from reference gene primer amplification. Method: immunoSEQ multiplex PCR; TCRdb's copy keeps in-frame clones and lacks some. V, J and clone size were drawn from that table, and D and trimming were deduced from the DNA. Among 200,000 to 300,000 clones, roughly 84% were seen once, and the ten largest hold over 1.5%. The sequence was collected from a woman in her forties who had recovered from COVID-19. V is TRBV28 and J is TRBJ1-4; TRBD1 matches 12 bases. Input material: peripheral blood. In DNA, the CDR3 is TGTGCCAGCAGACGCCCCGCGGGACAGGGGGCAAGAAATGAAAAACTGTTTTTT. Translated: CASRRPAGQGARNEKLFF.